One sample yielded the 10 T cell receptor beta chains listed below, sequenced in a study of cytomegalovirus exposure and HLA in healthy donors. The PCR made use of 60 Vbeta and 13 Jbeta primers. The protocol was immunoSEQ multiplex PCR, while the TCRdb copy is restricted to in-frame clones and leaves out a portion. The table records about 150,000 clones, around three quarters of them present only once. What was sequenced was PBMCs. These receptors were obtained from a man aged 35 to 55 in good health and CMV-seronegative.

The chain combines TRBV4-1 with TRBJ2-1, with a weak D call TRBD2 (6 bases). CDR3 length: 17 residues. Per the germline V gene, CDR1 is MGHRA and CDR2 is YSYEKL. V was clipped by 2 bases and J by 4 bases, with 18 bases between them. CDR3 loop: CASSQPGRGSGYNEQFF. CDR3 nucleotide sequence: TGCGCCAGCAGCCAACCGGGGCGTGGTAGCGGTTACAATGAGCAGTTCTTC.

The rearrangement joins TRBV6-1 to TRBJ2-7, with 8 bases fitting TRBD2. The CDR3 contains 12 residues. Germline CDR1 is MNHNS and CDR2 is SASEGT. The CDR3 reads CGIAGISYEQYF. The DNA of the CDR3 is TGTGGAATAGCGGGAATCTCCTACGAGCAGTACTTC.

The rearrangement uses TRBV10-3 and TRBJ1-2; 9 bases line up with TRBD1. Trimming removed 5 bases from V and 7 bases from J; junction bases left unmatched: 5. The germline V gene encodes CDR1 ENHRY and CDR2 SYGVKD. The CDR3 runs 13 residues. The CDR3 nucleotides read TGTGCCATCAGTCGGGACAGGGAGAGTGGCTACACCTTC. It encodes CAISRDRESGYTF.

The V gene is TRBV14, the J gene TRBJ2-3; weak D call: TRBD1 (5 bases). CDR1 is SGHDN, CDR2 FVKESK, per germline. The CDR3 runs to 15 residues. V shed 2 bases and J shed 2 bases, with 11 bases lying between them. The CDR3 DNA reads TGTGCCAGCAGCCAATGGGGCAGCAACACAGATACGCAGTATTTT. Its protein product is CASSQWGSNTDTQYF.

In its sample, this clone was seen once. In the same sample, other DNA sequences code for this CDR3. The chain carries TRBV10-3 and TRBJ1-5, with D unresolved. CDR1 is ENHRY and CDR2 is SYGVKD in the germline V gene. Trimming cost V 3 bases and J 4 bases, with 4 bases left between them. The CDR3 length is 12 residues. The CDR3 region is CAISDVNQPQHF. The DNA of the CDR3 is TGTGCCATCAGTGACGTGAATCAGCCCCAGCATTTT.

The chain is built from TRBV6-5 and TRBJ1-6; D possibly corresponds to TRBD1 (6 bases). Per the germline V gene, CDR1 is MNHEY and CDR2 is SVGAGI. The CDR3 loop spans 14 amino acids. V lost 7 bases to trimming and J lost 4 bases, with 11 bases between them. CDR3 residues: CASNTGSYNSPLHF. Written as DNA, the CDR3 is TGTGCCAGCAATACAGGGTCATATAATTCACCCCTCCACTTT.

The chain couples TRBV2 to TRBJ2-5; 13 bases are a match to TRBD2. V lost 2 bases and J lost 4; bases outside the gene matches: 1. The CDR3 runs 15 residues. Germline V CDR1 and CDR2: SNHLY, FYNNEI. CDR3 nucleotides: TGTGCCAGCAGTGAAAGGACTAGCGGGAGAGAGACCCAGTACTTC. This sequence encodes CASSERTSGRETQYF. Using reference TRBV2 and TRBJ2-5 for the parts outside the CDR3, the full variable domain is EPEVTQTPSHQVTQMGQEVILRCVPISNHLYFYWYRQILGQKVEFLVSFYNNEISEKSEIFDDQFSVERPDGSNFTLKIRSTKLEDSAMYFCASSERTSGRETQYFGPGTRLLVL.

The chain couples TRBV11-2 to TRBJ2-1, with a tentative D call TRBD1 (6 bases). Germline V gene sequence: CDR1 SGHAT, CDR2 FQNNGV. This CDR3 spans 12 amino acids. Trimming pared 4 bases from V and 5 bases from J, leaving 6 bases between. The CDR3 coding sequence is TGTGCCAGCAGCTGGGACAACAATGAGCAGTTCTTC. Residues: CASSWDNNEQFF.

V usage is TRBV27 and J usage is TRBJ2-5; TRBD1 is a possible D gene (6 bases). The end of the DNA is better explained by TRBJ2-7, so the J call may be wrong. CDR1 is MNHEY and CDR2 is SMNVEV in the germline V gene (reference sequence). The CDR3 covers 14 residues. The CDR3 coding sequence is TGTGCCAGCAGTTCAACAGGGACCTCCTACGAGCAGTACTTC. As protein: CASSSTGTSYEQYF.

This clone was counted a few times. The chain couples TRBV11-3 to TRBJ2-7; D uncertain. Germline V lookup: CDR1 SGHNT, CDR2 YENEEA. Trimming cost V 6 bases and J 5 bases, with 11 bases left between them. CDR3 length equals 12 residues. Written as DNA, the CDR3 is TGTGCCAGCAGAGGCCTGGGCGACGAGCAGTACTTC. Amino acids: CASRGLGDEQYF.